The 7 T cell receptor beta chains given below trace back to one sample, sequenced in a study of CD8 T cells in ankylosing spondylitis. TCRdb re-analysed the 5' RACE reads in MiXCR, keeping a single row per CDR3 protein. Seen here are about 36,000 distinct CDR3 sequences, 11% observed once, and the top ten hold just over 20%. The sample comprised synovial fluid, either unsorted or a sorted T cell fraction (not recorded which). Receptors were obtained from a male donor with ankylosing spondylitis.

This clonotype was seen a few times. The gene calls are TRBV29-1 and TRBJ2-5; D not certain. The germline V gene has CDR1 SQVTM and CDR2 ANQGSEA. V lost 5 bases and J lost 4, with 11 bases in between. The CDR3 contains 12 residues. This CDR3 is CSVTLSRETQYF. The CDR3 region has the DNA TGCAGCGTTACTCTAAGCCGAGAGACCCAGTACTTC.

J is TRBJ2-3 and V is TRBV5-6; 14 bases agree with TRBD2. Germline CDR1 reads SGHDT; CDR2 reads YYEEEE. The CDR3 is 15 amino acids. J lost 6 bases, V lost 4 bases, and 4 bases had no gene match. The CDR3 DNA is TGTGCCAGCAGCCAGAGACTAGCGGGAGGGGATACGCAGTATTTT. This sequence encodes CASSQRLAGGDTQYF. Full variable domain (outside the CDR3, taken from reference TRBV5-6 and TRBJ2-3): DAGVTQSPTHLIKTRGQQVTLRCSPKSGHDTVSWYQQALGQGPQFIFQYYEEEERQRGNFPDRFSGHQFPNYSSELNVNALLLGDSALYLCASSQRLAGGDTQYFGPGTRLTVL.

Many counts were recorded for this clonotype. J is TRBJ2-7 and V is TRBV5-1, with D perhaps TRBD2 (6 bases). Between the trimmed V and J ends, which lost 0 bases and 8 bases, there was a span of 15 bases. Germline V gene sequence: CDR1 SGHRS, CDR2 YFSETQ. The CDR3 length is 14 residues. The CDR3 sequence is CASSLGGDSTKQYF. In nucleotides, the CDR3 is TGCGCCAGCAGCTTGGGCGGGGATTCTACGAAGCAGTACTTC. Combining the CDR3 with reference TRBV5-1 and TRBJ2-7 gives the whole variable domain KAGVTQTPRYLIKTRGQQVTLSCSPISGHRSVSWYQQTPGQGLQFLFEYFSETQRNKGNFPGRFSGRQFSNSRSEMNVSTLELGDSALYLCASSLGGDSTKQYFGPGTRLTVT.

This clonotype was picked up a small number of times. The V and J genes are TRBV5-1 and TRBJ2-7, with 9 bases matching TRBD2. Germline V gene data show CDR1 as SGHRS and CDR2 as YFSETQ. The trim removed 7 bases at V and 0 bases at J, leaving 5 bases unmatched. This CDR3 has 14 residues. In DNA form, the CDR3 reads TGCGCCAGCCGCCTAGCGGGAAACTCCTACGAGCAGTACTTC. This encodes CASRLAGNSYEQYF. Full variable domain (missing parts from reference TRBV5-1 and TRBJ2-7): KAGVTQTPRYLIKTRGQQVTLSCSPISGHRSVSWYQQTPGQGLQFLFEYFSETQRNKGNFPGRFSGRQFSNSRSEMNVSTLELGDSALYLCASRLAGNSYEQYFGPGTRLTVT.

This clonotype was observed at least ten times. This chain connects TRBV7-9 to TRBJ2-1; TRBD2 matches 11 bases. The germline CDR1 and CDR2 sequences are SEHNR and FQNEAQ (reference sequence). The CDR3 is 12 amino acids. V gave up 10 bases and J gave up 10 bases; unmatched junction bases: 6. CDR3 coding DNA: TGTGCCATCGCGGGACTAGCGGACGAGCAGTTCTTC. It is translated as CAIAGLADEQFF.

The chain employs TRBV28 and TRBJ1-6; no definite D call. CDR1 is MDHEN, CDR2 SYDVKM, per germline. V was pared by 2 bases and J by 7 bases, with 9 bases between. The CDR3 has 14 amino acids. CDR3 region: CASSLGTVNSPLHF. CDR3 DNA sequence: TGTGCCAGCAGTTTAGGAACCGTGAATTCACCCCTCCACTTT. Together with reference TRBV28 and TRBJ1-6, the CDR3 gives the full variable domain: DVKVTQSSRYLVKRTGEKVFLECVQDMDHENMFWYRQDPGLGLRLIYFSYDVKMKEKGDIPEGYSVSREKKERFSLILESASTNQTSMYLCASSLGTVNSPLHFGNGTRLTVT.

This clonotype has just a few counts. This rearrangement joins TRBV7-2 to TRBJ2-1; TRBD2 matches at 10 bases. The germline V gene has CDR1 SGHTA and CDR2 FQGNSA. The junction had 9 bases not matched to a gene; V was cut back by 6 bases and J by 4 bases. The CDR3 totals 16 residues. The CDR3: CASRPPSGSGYNEQFF. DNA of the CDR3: TGTGCCAGCAGACCCCCTAGCGGGAGTGGGTACAATGAGCAGTTCTTC.